The rows below give T cell receptor beta chains drawn from one sample of a study of OX40 agonist ivuxolimab in advanced cancers. Assay used: immunoSEQ multiplex PCR; TCRdb lists only in-frame clones, some missing. This sample yields around 69,000 clones, of which about 80% are seen a single time; 0.7% belongs to the top ten. Sequenced here: CD4+ or CD8+ T cells sorted from blood, sampled in a trial of the OX40 agonist ivuxolimab. These receptors originate from an adult with an advanced solid tumor such as melanoma, head and neck, liver or kidney cancer. CDR3s include the opening cysteine and the closing phenylalanine or tryptophan. D genes are given only for firm matches. For some rows the clone size is stated as once, few or many, or as a class when expanded; others skip it.

>TRBJ1-3|NA|TRBD1|TRBV25-1
CASSEFRTGTGNTIYF
TGTGCCAGCAGTGAATTTCGGACAGGGACTGGAAACACCATATATTTT
>TRBJ2-3|NA|NA|TRBV5-1
CASLPGQHTDTQYF
TGCGCCAGCCTCCCTGGGCAGCACACAGATACGCAGTATTTT
>TRBJ2-2|NA|NA|TRBV4-2
CASSQEVRGTNTGELFF
TGTGCCAGCAGCCAAGAGGTCCGGGGGACGAACACCGGGGAGCTGTTTTTT
>TRBJ1-1|NA|NA|TRBV7-3
CASSLRAWSGEAFF
TGTGCCAGCAGCTTAAGGGCGTGGTCAGGTGAAGCTTTCTTT
>TRBJ2-1|few|NA|TRBV4-2
CASSEESSYNEQFF
TGTGCCAGCAGCGAAGAGAGCTCCTACAATGAGCAGTTCTTC
>TRBJ1-4|once|NA|TRBV2
CASSAGSNEKLFF
TGTGCCAGCAGTGCGGGGTCTAATGAAAAACTGTTTTTT
>TRBJ2-3|NA|NA|TRBV9
CASSVVSRLDTQYF
TGTGCCAGCAGCGTAGTGTCGCGGTTGGATACGCAGTATTTT
>TRBJ2-3|NA|NA|TRBV2
CASSAGHLTDTQYF
TGTGCCAGCAGTGCCGGACACCTCACAGATACGCAGTATTTT
>TRBJ2-4|NA|TRBD1|TRBV19
CASSPGTGALAKNIQYF
TGTGCCAGTAGTCCCGGGACAGGCGCACTAGCCAAAAACATTCAGTACTTC
>TRBJ1-3|NA|TRBD1|TRBV5-1
CASSPGTGAGNTIYF
TGCGCCAGCAGCCCTGGGACAGGGGCTGGAAACACCATATATTTT
>TRBJ1-2|NA|TRBD1|TRBV6-6
CASKGATNYGYTF
TGTGCCAGCAAGGGGGCTACTAACTATGGCTACACCTTC
>TRBJ1-5|NA|NA|TRBV5-1
CASSLAGDNQPQHF
TGCGCCAGCAGCTTGGCAGGGGACAATCAGCCCCAGCATTTT
>TRBJ1-4|once|NA|TRBV18
CASSPDRSSIEKLFF
TGTGCCAGCTCACCCGACAGGTCCTCAATCGAAAAACTGTTTTTT